The rows below give T cell receptor beta chains drawn from one sample of a study of graft-versus-host responses after intestinal transplantation. These receptors lack a known antigen. Clones were sequenced by immunoSEQ multiplex PCR, and TCRdb holds only the in-frame ones, with some missing. Of around 64,000 clones in the sample, 90% to 95% were seen once. The starting material was unstimulated CD4+ T cells sorted from spleen or lymph node cells, obtained before transplant. These receptors all come from a human donor who was the organ donor for an intestinal transplant. The conserved cysteine and the conserved F or W are not part of the CDR3 here. The order of the fields is V gene, J gene, CDR3 protein.

v_call: TRBV6-1
j_call: TRBJ2-7
cdr3_aa: ASSEVTSGAISYEQY

v_call: TRBV6-1
j_call: TRBJ1-2
cdr3_aa: ASSEAPGNYGYT

v_call: TRBV10-3
j_call: TRBJ2-5
cdr3_aa: AISEADPLQETQY

v_call: TRBV5-1
j_call: TRBJ2-7
cdr3_aa: ASSLTGGYEQY

v_call: TRBV5-1
j_call: TRBJ2-2
cdr3_aa: ASSLFRGLGELF

v_call: TRBV19
j_call: TRBJ2-7
cdr3_aa: ASSNTGGGYEQY

v_call: TRBV5-1
j_call: TRBJ1-1
cdr3_aa: ASSLAGGTTEAF

v_call: TRBV9
j_call: TRBJ2-3
cdr3_aa: ASSVLGTTDTQY

v_call: TRBV5-4
j_call: TRBJ2-1
cdr3_aa: ASSLGGVSIYNEQF

v_call: TRBV5-1
j_call: TRBJ2-6
cdr3_aa: ASTVAFSSGANVLT

v_call: TRBV4-3
j_call: TRBJ2-1
cdr3_aa: ASSQPDRDEQF

v_call: TRBV5-6
j_call: TRBJ1-6
cdr3_aa: ASRYRGWRSPLH

v_call: TRBV7-6
j_call: TRBJ2-2
cdr3_aa: ASSRTLANTGELF

v_call: TRBV7-9
j_call: TRBJ2-7
cdr3_aa: ASSFQGRPYEQY

v_call: TRBV7-2
j_call: TRBJ1-6
cdr3_aa: ASSLGLTNSPLH

v_call: TRBV5-1
j_call: TRBJ1-1
cdr3_aa: ASSLGRVNTEAF

v_call: TRBV7-2
j_call: TRBJ2-1
cdr3_aa: ASKTNRGGNEQF

v_call: TRBV11-3
j_call: TRBJ2-7
cdr3_aa: ASSLDTGEQY

v_call: TRBV2
j_call: TRBJ1-1
cdr3_aa: ASSEKADSNTEAF

v_call: TRBV27
j_call: TRBJ2-5
cdr3_aa: ASSLRVGGTQY

v_call: TRBV19
j_call: TRBJ2-3
cdr3_aa: ASTRGLAGTDTQY

v_call: TRBV7-2
j_call: TRBJ2-5
cdr3_aa: ASSLEGWGGETQY

v_call: TRBV4-3
j_call: TRBJ1-1
cdr3_aa: ASSPARGKSTEAF